This is a list of T cell receptor beta chains from one sample in a study of early T cells in non-severe SARS-CoV-2 infection. Via MiXCR, TCRdb re-called the 5' RACE reads, giving one row per CDR3 protein. The sample shows roughly 52,000 distinct CDR3 sequences, 6.5% to 9% of them seen only once. Sequencing was performed on whole blood. The receptors derive from an adult who was a healthcare worker with PCR-confirmed SARS-CoV-2 infection or an uninfected control (not recorded which). Each CDR3 is given with its conserved first and last residue. D genes are given only for firm matches. For some rows the clone size is stated as once, few or many, or as a class when expanded; others skip it.

j_call d_call v_call clone_size cdr3_aa cdr3_nt
TRBJ2-5 TRBD2 TRBV5-1 - CASSPLAGAQETQYF TGCGCCAGCAGCCCTTTAGCGGGGGCCCAAGAGACCCAGTACTTC
TRBJ2-1 - TRBV5-1 many CASSLVSSDISNEQFF TGCGCCAGCAGCTTGGTGTCCAGCGACATAAGCAATGAGCAGTTCTTC
TRBJ1-2 TRBD1 TRBV5-4 - CASSPSSGTGIYGYTF TGTGCCAGCAGCCCCTCCTCGGGGACAGGGATCTATGGCTACACCTTC
TRBJ1-6 - TRBV7-8 few CASSIRGTNSPLHF TGTGCCAGCAGCATCCGCGGGACCAATTCACCCCTCCACTTT
TRBJ2-3 TRBD2 TRBV5-1 many CASSLALAGGRMSSDTQYF TGCGCCAGCAGCTTGGCACTAGCGGGGGGCCGGATGAGTTCAGATACGCAGTATTTT
TRBJ2-1 - TRBV24-1 many CATSDGRGSYNEQFF TGTGCCACCAGTGATGGGCGGGGCTCCTACAATGAGCAGTTCTTC
TRBJ2-3 TRBD1 TRBV20-1 many CSAPGQGPDTQYF TGCAGTGCTCCGGGACAGGGGCCAGATACGCAGTATTTT
TRBJ1-1 - TRBV18 - CASSPQGRGTEAFF TGTGCCAGCTCACCGCAGGGGAGGGGGACTGAAGCTTTCTTT
TRBJ2-1 - TRBV11-2 - CASSLEAAVSYNEQFF TGTGCCAGCAGCTTAGAAGCAGCGGTCTCCTACAATGAGCAGTTCTTC
TRBJ1-1 - TRBV7-9 many CASSSALTDTEAFF TGTGCCAGCAGCTCGGCCTTAACGGACACTGAAGCTTTCTTT
TRBJ1-2 - TRBV12-3/TRBV12-4 many CATGAGVYGYTF TGTGCCACAGGGGCCGGAGTCTATGGCTACACCTTC
TRBJ2-1 TRBD1 TRBV6-5 few CASSHLRQGAIYNEQFF TGTGCCAGCAGTCACCTGCGGCAGGGGGCAATCTACAATGAGCAGTTCTTC
TRBJ1-2 - TRBV7-9 many CASSYGARRNYGYTF TGTGCCAGCAGCTACGGGGCCCGCCGTAACTATGGCTACACCTTC
TRBJ1-4 - TRBV28 few CASSSSGTWNEKLFF TGTGCCAGCAGTTCCTCCGGGACATGGAATGAAAAACTGTTTTTT
TRBJ2-5 TRBD1 TRBV2 many CASSRTGSLQETQYF TGTGCCAGCAGTCGGACAGGGTCCCTCCAAGAGACCCAGTACTTC
TRBJ2-7 TRBD2 TRBV2 many CASNEDGSGSNQYF TGTGCCAGCAACGAAGACGGTAGCGGGTCCAACCAGTACTTC
TRBJ2-3 TRBD1 TRBV7-2 many CASRSTGGFSTDTQYF TGTGCCAGCAGGAGTACAGGGGGCTTTAGCACAGATACGCAGTATTTT
TRBJ2-5 - TRBV20-1 few CSALQETQYF TGCAGTGCTCTTCAAGAGACCCAGTACTTC
TRBJ2-7 TRBD1 TRBV29-1 many CSVGTGVHEQYF TGCAGCGTGGGGACAGGGGTCCACGAGCAGTACTTC
TRBJ2-7 - TRBV28 - CASRQGEQYF TGTGCCAGCAGGCAGGGAGAGCAGTACTTC
TRBJ1-1 - TRBV20-1 few CSPEQGNTEAFF TGCAGTCCGGAACAGGGGAACACTGAAGCTTTCTTT
TRBJ2-7 - TRBV7-2 few CASSLGWGTYEQYF TGTGCCAGCAGCTTGGGATGGGGTACCTACGAGCAGTACTTC
TRBJ2-4 TRBD2 TRBV3-1 - CASKGGGPLAKNIQYF TGTGCCAGCAAGGGCGGGGGGCCCCTAGCCAAAAACATTCAGTACTTC
TRBJ2-2 - TRBV5-1 many CASSSDRYTGELFF TGCGCCAGCAGCTCGGACAGATACACCGGGGAGCTGTTTTTT
TRBJ1-2 - TRBV6-1 many CASRDYGYTF TGTGCCAGCAGGGACTATGGCTACACCTTC
TRBJ1-4 TRBD1 TRBV15 many CATSLPGQGWEKLFF TGTGCCACCAGCTTGCCGGGACAGGGCTGGGAAAAACTGTTTTTT
TRBJ2-2 - TRBV12-3/TRBV12-4 few CASSFLYGTGELFF TGTGCCAGCAGTTTTTTGTACGGGACCGGGGAGCTGTTTTTT
TRBJ1-4 - TRBV29-1 few CSGFWENEKLFF TGCAGCGGGTTTTGGGAAAATGAAAAACTGTTTTTT
TRBJ2-7 - TRBV6-2/TRBV6-3 few CASSYDSVYEQYF TGTGCCAGCAGTTACGACTCAGTCTACGAGCAGTACTTC
TRBJ1-5 - TRBV19 many CASSIAPIQGYSNQPQHF TGTGCCAGTAGTATAGCCCCGATACAGGGCTATAGCAATCAGCCCCAGCATTTT
TRBJ1-2 - TRBV2 few CASSYVVLYGYTF TGTGCCAGCAGTTACGTAGTCCTCTATGGCTACACCTTC
TRBJ2-7 TRBD1 TRBV5-1 few CASSLTTGDFYEQYF TGCGCCAGCAGCTTGACGACAGGGGATTTCTACGAGCAGTACTTC
TRBJ1-6 - TRBV20-1 many CSARGGNSPLHF TGCAGTGCTAGGGGTGGTAATTCACCCCTCCACTTT
TRBJ2-5 TRBD1 TRBV2 many CASSEAGQLSTETQYF TGTGCCAGCAGTGAAGCGGGACAGCTTTCCACAGAGACCCAGTACTTC
TRBJ1-6 TRBD1 TRBV4-2 many CASSQRDRDGSPLHF TGTGCCAGCAGCCAACGGGACAGGGACGGCTCACCCCTCCACTTT
TRBJ2-2 - TRBV12-3/TRBV12-4 - CASRAANTGELFF TGTGCCAGCAGGGCGGCGAACACCGGGGAGCTGTTTTTT
TRBJ1-6 - TRBV6-6 many CASSYVSMDSPLHF TGTGCCAGCAGTTACGTCAGTATGGATTCACCCCTCCACTTT
TRBJ1-1 - TRBV6-1 few CASSGEAGLTEAFF TGTGCCAGCAGTGGGGAGGCAGGGCTCACTGAAGCTTTCTTT
TRBJ2-2 TRBD2 TRBV6-4 few CASSERTSGRWPGELFF TGTGCCAGCAGTGAAAGGACTAGCGGGAGGTGGCCCGGGGAGCTGTTTTTT
TRBJ1-2 - TRBV7-2 - CASSRPAAGGYTF TGTGCCAGCAGCCGGCCGGCAGCGGGAGGCTACACCTTC
TRBJ1-4 - TRBV5-1 - CASSLSQGGEKLFF TGCGCCAGCAGCTTGAGCCAGGGAGGGGAAAAACTGTTTTTT
TRBJ1-4 - TRBV4-3 - CASSQEEKGDEKLFF TGCGCCAGCAGCCAAGAAGAAAAGGGGGATGAAAAACTGTTTTTT
TRBJ2-5 - TRBV5-1 many CASSLESGRQETQYF TGCGCCAGCAGCTTGGAGTCGGGGCGCCAAGAGACCCAGTACTTC
TRBJ2-7 - TRBV3-2 - CASSQDPGNSYEQYF TGTGCCAGCAGCCAAGATCCAGGGAATAGCTACGAGCAGTACTTC
TRBJ2-7 - TRBV2 - CASSERARYEQYF TGTGCCAGCAGTGAACGGGCCCGCTACGAGCAGTACTTC
TRBJ2-7 TRBD1 TRBV27 many CASSLSWGQGEQYF TGTGCCAGCAGTTTATCGTGGGGACAGGGGGAGCAGTACTTC
TRBJ2-2 - TRBV5-6 many CASSLRQNTGELFF TGTGCCAGCAGCTTGAGACAGAACACCGGGGAGCTGTTTTTT
TRBJ1-4 - TRBV12-3/TRBV12-4 - CASKGPRGEKLFF TGTGCCAGCAAAGGGCCCCGGGGTGAAAAACTGTTTTTT
TRBJ1-1 - TRBV5-1 many CASSLDRDTEAFF TGCGCCAGCAGCTTGGACAGGGACACTGAAGCTTTCTTT
TRBJ2-7 TRBD1 TRBV7-8 - CASSLAGTGLDEQYF TGTGCCAGCAGCTTAGCTGGGACAGGGCTCGACGAGCAGTACTTC
TRBJ1-2 - TRBV30 many CAWTIRGSYTF TGTGCCTGGACTATCCGGGGAAGCTACACCTTC
TRBJ1-2 - TRBV5-1 few CASSSTSRETNYGYTF TGCGCCAGCAGCTCGACTTCCAGGGAAACTAACTATGGCTACACCTTC
TRBJ2-7 TRBD1 TRBV6-1 few CASRWTGQAWYEQYF TGTGCCAGCAGGTGGACAGGGCAAGCATGGTACGAGCAGTACTTC
TRBJ1-6 - TRBV9 many CASSVDGSSYNSPLHF TGTGCCAGCAGCGTAGACGGGAGCTCCTATAATTCACCCCTCCACTTT
TRBJ2-5 - TRBV24-1 many CATSDPGLPQETQYF TGTGCCACCAGTGACCCTGGACTACCCCAAGAGACCCAGTACTTC
TRBJ2-1 - TRBV7-9 - CASSLIPGVGNEQFF TGTGCCAGCAGCCTGATACCGGGAGTTGGCAATGAGCAGTTCTTC
TRBJ2-1 - TRBV12-3/TRBV12-4 many CASSLSRNGNEQFF TGTGCCAGCAGTTTATCCAGGAATGGCAATGAGCAGTTCTTC
TRBJ2-3 TRBD1 TRBV6-2/TRBV6-3 few CASSLPDRGFGDTQYF TGTGCCAGCAGCCTACCTGACAGGGGATTTGGAGATACGCAGTATTTT
TRBJ2-3 TRBD1 TRBV6-2/TRBV6-3 few CASRRGQATDTQYF TGTGCCAGCAGACGGGGACAGGCCACAGATACGCAGTATTTT